This T cell receptor beta chain came from a study of control samples from healthy donors and cancer patients. The assay was immunoSEQ multiplex PCR, and TCRdb's table has in-frame clones only and misses some. Of under 450,000 clones in the sample, roughly 90% were seen once. The germline CDR1 and CDR2 sequences are MDHEN and SYDVKM. The length of the CDR3 is 15 residues. Unmatched junction bases numbered 7, after V lost 6 bases and J lost 5 bases. This chain uses TRBV28 with TRBJ1-6, with 7 nucleotides matching TRBD1. The sequenced sample was PBMCs. This receptor was identified in a man aged 35-49 years with head and neck cancer. In DNA, the CDR3 is TGTGCCAGCAGCCGAGGACAGGCCGATAATTCACCCCTCCACTTT. Protein: CASSRGQADNSPLHF.